A selection of T cell receptor beta chains follows, all from one sample in a study of regulatory T cells in long-lasting Graves disease. In TCRdb, the multiplex PCR reads were re-called with MiXCR into one record per CDR3 protein. The sample has under 450,000 distinct CDR3 sequences; 23% are singletons. Source: peripheral blood mononuclear cells (PBMCs), taken when the disease was refractory, from a patient treated with antithyroid drugs. Receptors originate from a female donor with Graves disease. CDR3s include the opening cysteine and the closing phenylalanine or tryptophan. D genes are given only for firm matches. Clone size is given for some rows only: seen once, a few or many times, or a class if the clone is expanded.

J gene	clone size	D gene	V gene	CDR3 length	CDR3 DNA	CDR3 protein
TRBJ1-2	few	NA	TRBV19	14	TGTGCCAGTTCAAGGATCAGTCTCGAGGATAGCTACACCTTC	CASSRISLEDSYTF
TRBJ1-3	NA	TRBD1	TRBV2	15	TGTGCCAGCAGTATGACAGGGCCTACTGGAAACACCATATATTTT	CASSMTGPTGNTIYF
TRBJ1-1	many	NA	TRBV6-1	14	TGTGCCAGCAGTGGCGAAGCAGGTTACACTGAAGCTTTCTTT	CASSGEAGYTEAFF
TRBJ2-6	few	NA	TRBV30	12	TGTGCCTGGATACCTGGGGCCAACGTCCTGACTTTC	CAWIPGANVLTF
TRBJ1-1	few	TRBD1	TRBV27	18	TGTGCCAGCAGTATCTTTGGGCCTGGACAGGGTTTGAACACTGAAGCTTTCTTT	CASSIFGPGQGLNTEAFF
TRBJ2-7	NA	NA	TRBV6-1	18	TGTGCCAGCAGTCACTCAAAATCCGGGACCTCAAGGTTCTACGAGCAGTACTTC	CASSHSKSGTSRFYEQYF
TRBJ2-1	many	TRBD1	TRBV28	15	TGTGCCAGCAGTACCCAGGACAGGGCTCTCAATGAGCAGTTCTTC	CASSTQDRALNEQFF
TRBJ1-6	few	TRBD1	TRBV5-1	15	TGCGCCAGCAGCCTAGGGACAGACTATAATTCACCCCTCCACTTT	CASSLGTDYNSPLHF
TRBJ1-4	many	NA	TRBV6-5	13	TGTGCCAGCAGTTACGGTTCCAGCGAAAAACTGTTTTTT	CASSYGSSEKLFF
TRBJ2-2	many	NA	TRBV7-9	17	TGTGCCAGCAGCACCCCGGAGCTAGCTGAGAACACCGGGGAGCTGTTTTTT	CASSTPELAENTGELFF
TRBJ2-6	NA	TRBD1	TRBV7-9	20	TGTGCCAGCAGCTTAGTTGGGACAGAGTCTTCAAGCTCTGGGGCCAACGTCCTGACTTTC	CASSLVGTESSSSGANVLTF